These 30 T cell receptor beta chains came from one sample sequenced in a study of T cells in Graves' hyperthyroidism and ophthalmopathy. There were TCR beta CDR3 regions amplified from RNA transcripts. HTBI primers were used for first-round RT-PCR of the TCR CDR3. MiXCR, applied by TCRdb to the multiplex PCR reads, yields one record per CDR3 protein. The repertoire has almost 600,000 distinct CDR3 sequences, just over 45% of them found once; the top ten carry about 7.8%. The material sequenced was peripheral blood or thyroid tissue (not recorded which). These receptors all stem from a young woman with Graves' hyperthyroidism.

The chain links TRBV6-1 to TRBJ1-6; possible D gene TRBD1, 5 bases. Germline CDR1 is MNHNS and CDR2 is SASEGT. Trimming removed 3 bases at V and 0 bases at J, with 9 bases between. The CDR3 extends over 16 amino acids. The chain's CDR3 is CASSEEGPSYNSPLHF. In DNA form, the CDR3 reads TGTGCCAGCAGTGAGGAGGGGCCCTCCTATAATTCACCCCTCCACTTT.

The chain employs TRBV10-2 and TRBJ2-5, with 11 bases lining up with TRBD2. V shed 5 bases and J 4 bases; nucleotides not matched to a gene: 6. The germline gives CDR1 WSHSY, CDR2 SAAADI. The CDR3 has 15 amino acids. CDR3 amino acids: CASSSASGRTETQYF. CDR3 coding DNA: TGCGCCAGCAGTTCGGCTAGCGGGAGGACAGAGACCCAGTACTTC.

The chain links TRBV20-1 to TRBJ2-7, with 13 bases aligning to TRBD2. The J call is doubtful: the DNA matches TRBJ2-1 better. Looked up from germline, CDR1 is DFQATT and CDR2 is SNEGSKA (reference sequence). This CDR3 has 16 residues. CDR3 sequence: CSAPTSGGGSYNEQFF. Here the CDR3 DNA reads TGCAGTGCCCCTACTAGCGGGGGGGGCTCCTACAATGAGCAGTTCTTC.

This clonotype was counted ten times or more. This chain uses TRBV7-8 with TRBJ1-2; weak D call: TRBD1 (5 bases). This CDR3 spans 14 amino acids. The V end lost 5 bases, the J end lost 4 bases, and 14 bases lay between the germline ends. The V gene's germline CDR1 is SGHVS and CDR2 FQNEAQ. DNA of the CDR3: TGTGCCAGCAGCATGATTCAGGGCGTCTATGGCTACACCTTC. Protein product: CASSMIQGVYGYTF.

This clonotype was observed at least ten times. The gene calls are TRBV11-3 and TRBJ2-2, with D possibly matching TRBD2 (6 bases). CDR1 is SGHNT, CDR2 YENEEA, per germline. V lost 7 bases to trimming and J lost 5 bases, with 14 bases between them. This CDR3 has 14 residues. CDR3 nucleotide sequence: TGTGCCAGCACCAGACTAGGAGGGACCGGGGAGCTGTTTTTT. Its protein product is CASTRLGGTGELFF. Together with reference TRBV11-3 and TRBJ2-2, the CDR3 gives the full variable domain: EAGVVQSPRYKIIEKKQPVAFWCNPISGHNTLYWYLQNLGQGPELLIRYENEEAVDDSQLPKDRFSAERLKGVDSTLKIQPAELGDSAVYLCASTRLGGTGELFFGEGSRLTVL.

V gene TRBV12-3 or TRBV12-4 combines with J gene TRBJ1-5; D is uncertain. V was shortened by 1 base and J by 6 bases, with 7 bases between the two germline ends. The CDR3 spans 13 residues. CDR3 sequence: CASSLGVAQPQHF. CDR3 sequence (DNA): TGTGCCAGCAGTTTAGGGGTCGCTCAGCCCCAGCATTTT.

This clonotype was observed many times. The chain uses TRBV5-8 and TRBJ2-3, with 13 positions matching TRBD2. The germline CDR1 and CDR2 sequences are SGHTS and YDEGEE. The J segment lost 1 base and the V segment lost 4 bases, leaving 6 bases of the junction unmatched. This CDR3 has 17 amino acids. The CDR3 coding sequence is TGTGCCAGCAGCCCGGGACTAGCGGGATTAGGCACAGATACGCAGTATTTT. It yields the protein CASSPGLAGLGTDTQYF.

On this clonotype: A read error may produce the germline difference seen at one junction end. The chain couples TRBV7-2 to TRBJ2-7; D is perhaps TRBD1 or TRBD2 (5 bases each). CDR1 SGHTA and CDR2 FQGNSA come from the germline V gene. There are 14 residues in the CDR3. The CDR3: CVSREWGANYEQYF. The DNA for the CDR3 is TGTGTCAGCAGGGAGTGGGGTGCGAACTACGAGCAGTACTTC.

In regard to this clonotype: The junction departs from the called germline gene at one end, perhaps through a read error. The chain joins TRBV10-2 to TRBJ2-7; D is possibly TRBD1 (5 bases). The CDR3 length is 17 residues. Germline CDR1 reads WSHSY; CDR2 reads SAAADI. The CDR3 bases are TGTGCCAGCAGGTACGGACCGCCGACAGACCTCTCCTACGAGCAGTACTTC. It codes for CASRYGPPTDLSYEQYF.

This clonotype was picked up a small number of times. V is TRBV2 and J is TRBJ1-6, with D possibly TRBD1 on 6 matching bases. Germline CDR1 reads SNHLY; CDR2 reads FYNNEI. V dropped 2 bases and J dropped 6 bases, with 8 bases sitting between them. The CDR3 sequence is 14 residues long. The CDR3, as DNA: TGTGCCAGCAGTGAAAGGACAGTTAATTCACCCCTCCACTTT. The encoded protein is CASSERTVNSPLHF.

The rearrangement uses TRBV2 and TRBJ2-3, with 7 bases that match TRBD2. The CDR3 has 14 amino acids. V gave up 6 bases and J gave up 5 bases; unmatched junction bases: 8. Per the germline V gene, CDR1 is SNHLY and CDR2 is FYNNEI. In DNA, the CDR3 is TGTGCCAGCAGCTTTCTAGCGGCTGGAGATACGCAGTATTTT. Protein: CASSFLAAGDTQYF.

The rearrangement joins TRBV27 to TRBJ1-2, with 11 bases fitting TRBD1. Germline CDR1 is MNHEY and CDR2 is SMNVEV (reference sequence). This CDR3 contains 13 residues. After removal of 5 bases from V and 7 bases from J, the junction contained 3 bases not matched to a gene. CDR3 sequence: CASSRTGGGGYTF. CDR3 sequence (DNA): TGTGCCAGCAGTCGGACAGGGGGCGGTGGCTACACCTTC.

This clonotype has at least ten counts. This chain joins TRBV5-1 and TRBJ1-1; D gene uncertain. The V gene's germline CDR1 is SGHRS and CDR2 YFSETQ. V lost 2 bases, J lost 4 bases, and 15 bases lay in between. The CDR3 consists of 15 residues. CDR3 in DNA: TGCGCCAGCAGCTTAGCCCGTGGGAAGGGCACTGAAGCTTTCTTT. Its protein is CASSLARGKGTEAFF.

This clonotype occurred many times. This chain joins TRBV19 and TRBJ2-7, with 7 bases aligning to TRBD2. The CDR3 has 13 residues. CDR1 is LNHDA, CDR2 SQIVND, per germline (reference sequence). Trimming took 1 base from V and 3 from J; bases not matched to a gene: 0. The CDR3: CASSIGEGYEQYF. As DNA, the CDR3 is TGTGCCAGTAGTATAGGGGAGGGCTACGAGCAGTACTTC. Using reference TRBV19 and TRBJ2-7 for the parts outside the CDR3, the full variable domain is DGGITQSPKYLFRKEGQNVTLSCEQNLNHDAMYWYRQDPGQGLRLIYYSQIVNDFQKGDIAEGYSVSREKKESFPLTVTSAQKNPTAFYLCASSIGEGYEQYFGPGTRLTVT.

The chain is built from TRBV30 and TRBJ2-7; TRBD2 is a possible D gene (6 bases). Germline V lookup: CDR1 GTSNPN, CDR2 SVGIG (reference sequence). The CDR3 extends over 14 amino acids. Trimming took off 0 bases at V and 4 bases at J, with 13 bases between the two ends. Here the CDR3 DNA reads TGTGCCTGGAGTGTTGGGGGGAGTGTTTACGAGCAGTACTTC. It encodes CAWSVGGSVYEQYF.

J is TRBJ2-2 and V is TRBV5-1, with D tentatively TRBD2 (7 bases). The DNA end is more similar to TRBJ2-3, so the J call may be wrong. The CDR3 is 12 amino acids. The germline CDR1 and CDR2 sequences are SGHRS and YFSETQ. CDR3 nucleotides: TGCGCCAGCAGCGGGGGGGGCGCTACGCAGTATTTT. Its translation is CASSGGGATQYF.

In its sample, this clonotype was seen a few times. The chain employs TRBV10-2 and TRBJ2-3; maybe TRBD2 (5 bases). The CDR3 has 16 residues. The ends were cut back, 3 bases at V and 1 base at J, with 14 bases in the middle. Germline V gene sequence: CDR1 WSHSY, CDR2 SAAADI. For the CDR3, the DNA is TGCGCCAGCAGTGATCCCTTAGCGAGCCGCACAGATACGCAGTATTTT. Amino acids: CASSDPLASRTDTQYF.

V and J are TRBV7-2 and TRBJ2-7, with 16 bases lining up with TRBD2. With V trimmed by 6 bases and J by 7 bases, 6 bases remained unmatched. Germline CDR1 reads SGHTA; CDR2 reads FQGNSA. The CDR3 sequence is 15 residues long. As DNA, the CDR3 is TGTGCCAGCAGTCCCGGGACTAGCGGGAGGGGTGAGCAGTACTTC. Translation gives CASSPGTSGRGEQYF.

The CDR3 sequence is CASTPGSNYGYTF. The CDR3 coding sequence is TGTGCCAGCACCCCTGGGTCTAACTATGGCTACACCTTC. The chain recombines TRBV7-8 with TRBJ1-2, with unresolved D. The CDR3 length is 13 residues. Trimming cost V 7 bases and J 0 bases, with 9 bases left between them. The germline V gene encodes CDR1 SGHVS and CDR2 FQNEAQ.

The chain carries TRBV25-1 and TRBJ1-2; TRBD1 might be the D (5 bases). The V gene's germline CDR1 is MGHDK and CDR2 SYGVNS. The CDR3 runs 14 residues. V lost 2 bases, J lost 7 bases, and 14 bases lay in between. The CDR3 loop is CASSEVGRLFGYTF. In nucleotides, the CDR3 is TGTGCCAGCAGTGAAGTGGGGCGGTTGTTTGGCTACACCTTC.

The V and J genes are TRBV7-9 and TRBJ2-5; a weak D match, TRBD2 (7 bases). The DNA end favors TRBJ2-1, so the J call may be wrong. The CDR3 loop spans 17 amino acids. The germline V gene has CDR1 SEHNR and CDR2 FQNEAQ (reference sequence). CDR3 DNA: TGTGCCAGCAGCTCGCAGGGGACTAACTATGGCTACAATGAGCAGTTCTTC. It is translated as CASSSQGTNYGYNEQFF.

Ten or more counts support this clonotype. The J gene is TRBJ1-1, the V gene TRBV4-2; D may be TRBD1 (5 bases). CDR3 length: 14 residues. Germline V gives CDR1 LGHNA, CDR2 YNFKEQ. The germline V and J ends were trimmed by 1 base and 7 bases, with 13 bases remaining between them. CDR3 protein: CASSQGGQGYEAFF. As DNA, the CDR3 is TGTGCCAGCAGCCAAGGCGGGCAGGGTTATGAAGCTTTCTTT.

The chain has TRBV10-3 and TRBJ2-2; tentative D call: TRBD1 (6 bases). Germline CDR1 and CDR2: ENHRY and SYGVKD. The V end was cut by 6 bases, the J end by 6 bases, with 17 bases between. CDR3 length equals 15 residues. CDR3 DNA: TGTGCCATCAGCAGTTCGGGACACCGGGCCGGGGAGCTGTTTTTT. It codes for CAISSSGHRAGELFF.

The J gene is TRBJ2-1, the V gene TRBV14, with D unclear. The CDR3 is made up of 17 amino acids. The V gene's germline CDR1 is SGHDN and CDR2 FVKESK. The V and J ends lost 4 bases and 4 bases respectively, with 20 bases between them. In nucleotides, the CDR3 is TGTGCCAGCAGCCCCCCTGCACAAATCCCCCATTACAATGAGCAGTTCTTC. This gives the protein CASSPPAQIPHYNEQFF. The entire variable domain, with the rest obtained from reference TRBV14 and TRBJ2-1, is as follows: EAGVTQFPSHSVIEKGQTVTLRCDPISGHDNLYWYRRVMGKEIKFLLHFVKESKQDESGMPNNRFLAERTGGTYSTLKVQPAELEDSGVYFCASSPPAQIPHYNEQFFGPGTRLTVL.

The rearrangement links TRBV7-2 to TRBJ2-5; 10 bases are shared with TRBD2. V gave up 1 base and J gave up 4 bases; unmatched junction bases: 12. Germline CDR1 and CDR2: SGHTA and FQGNSA. CDR3 size: 18 residues. CDR3 residues: CASSLEVGPSGSLETQYF. In DNA, the CDR3 is TGTGCCAGCAGCTTAGAGGTGGGGCCTAGCGGGAGCTTAGAGACCCAGTACTTC.

This clonotype has at least ten counts. V gene TRBV20-1 combines with J gene TRBJ1-6; D remains ambiguous. Germline loops: CDR1 DFQATT, CDR2 SNEGSKA (reference sequence). V gave up 2 bases and J gave up 8 bases, with 10 bases separating them. The CDR3 loop spans 13 amino acids. CDR3 DNA sequence: TGCAGTGCTAGACAAGAAATCGATTCACCCCTCCACTTT. It specifies CSARQEIDSPLHF.

The V and J genes are TRBV5-1 and TRBJ2-2; TRBD1 matches 12 bases. V dropped 4 bases and J dropped 7; count of bases not matched to a gene: 5. The germline V gene has CDR1 SGHRS and CDR2 YFSETQ. The CDR3 is 15 residues long. The CDR3 DNA sequence: TGCGCCAGCAGCCCGGGACAGGGGGCAATCGGGGAGCTGTTTTTT. Translated, it gives CASSPGQGAIGELFF.

This clonotype was seen repeatedly, ten times or more. The chain is built from TRBV25-1 and TRBJ1-2; D might be TRBD1 (5 bases). The CDR3 is 12 amino acids. CDR1 MGHDK and CDR2 SYGVNS come from the germline V gene. Trimming shortened V by 7 bases and J by 4 bases, and 10 bases separated the two germline ends. DNA of the CDR3: TGTGCCAGCAACGGAGACAGCTATGGCTACACCTTC. It codes for CASNGDSYGYTF.

The chain links TRBV7-2 to TRBJ2-5, with D tentatively TRBD1 or TRBD2 (6 bases each). Germline CDR1 reads SGHTA; CDR2 reads FQGNSA. The CDR3 has 16 residues. V was shortened by 5 bases and J by 2 bases, with 18 bases between the two germline ends. For the CDR3, the DNA is TGTGCCAGCAGCCCCCTAGCGCAGGGGAGGCAAGAGACCCAGTACTTC. It translates to CASSPLAQGRQETQYF.

This clonotype was recorded a few times. The chain carries TRBV7-7 and TRBJ2-1; D remains unclear. The CDR3 has 13 amino acids. V lost 1 base and J 6 bases, leaving 7 bases between the germline ends. The germline gives CDR1 SSHAT, CDR2 FNYEAQ (reference sequence). CDR3 sequence reads: CASSLGRANEQFF. Written as DNA, the CDR3 is TGTGCCAGCAGCTTAGGACGCGCCAATGAGCAGTTCTTC.